The T cell receptor beta chain described here comes from a study of blood T cell repertoires in COVID-19. Study overall: Spain, Italy and the United States supplied samples that represented acute and convalescent COVID-19. Sources were T cells, B-cell-depleted T cells, or PBMCs; the material itself was cDNA or gDNA.

Original processing notes: Amplification with reference gene primers provided the estimates of nucleated cell counts. The data were produced by immunoSEQ multiplex PCR, yet TCRdb's version contains in-frame clones alone and is incomplete. The D gene and trimming were derived from the DNA, and the V and J assignments and clone size from that table. The table has 150,000 to 200,000 clones, roughly four fifths seen once. The CDR3 spans 16 residues. Per the germline V gene, CDR1 is MDHEN and CDR2 is SYDVKM. With 6 bases clipped from V and 6 bases from J, the junction kept 15 bases outside the gene matches.

The TCR was taken from a man aged 55-75 years with active or convalescent COVID-19. Sequencing used peripheral blood. The rearrangement uses TRBV28 and TRBJ1-2, with 8 bases identical to TRBD1. The CDR3 region is CASSSGQGTNRDGYTF. The CDR3 DNA follows: TGTGCCAGCAGCTCCGGACAGGGAACGAATCGGGATGGCTACACCTTC.